This T cell receptor beta chain was documented in a study of human T cells and chemical hapten exposure. Overall study findings and caveats: With patch test score, the counts of PT1 expanded TCRs showed a positive correlation.

TCRdb re-called the RACE reads through MiXCR, storing one row per CDR3 protein. This sample has fewer than 500,000 distinct CDR3 sequences, with more than 4.5% found just once. Trimming removed 4 bases at V and 0 bases at J, with 4 bases between. The CDR3 is 12 amino acids. The time point was: patch test 1, 2 weeks after DPC sensitization. Treatment specified: therapeutic diphenylcyclopropenone sensitization with weekly scalp DPC. At least ten counts were recorded for this clonotype. Its matching antigen is unknown. This rearrangement joins TRBV12-3 or TRBV12-4 to TRBJ2-7; no reliable D call. This sequence was found in a woman aged 45-65 years with alopecia areata. Some clones in this sample may be carry-over from other donors' samples. Sequencing was performed on whole blood, taken in connection with sensitization to the hapten diphenylcyclopropenone (DPC). The CDR3 coding sequence is TGTGCCAGCAGTTCCGTCTCCTACGAGCAGTACTTC. This translates into CASSSVSYEQYF.